This TCR beta chain emerged from a study of PD-L1 blockade in urothelial cancer. Study context: Per blood sample, T cells had a median of approximately 150,000.

Clones were sequenced by immunoSEQ multiplex PCR, and TCRdb holds only the in-frame ones, with some missing. This table holds tens of thousands of clones, roughly 84% found once. Trimming cost V 2 bases and J 5 bases, with 10 bases left between them. Germline V gene data show CDR1 as SGDLS and CDR2 as YYNGEE. This CDR3 is built from 13 residues. Time point denoted: pretreatment peripheral blood. All patients handed over anywhere from 1 to 8 samples, pretreatment and on-treatment. The sequences come from PBMCs, collected around atezolizumab (anti-PD-L1) treatment. The genes are TRBV9 and TRBJ2-5, with unresolved D. This receptor was obtained from a woman in her 70s with urothelial cancer. The CDR3 DNA reads as TGTGCCAGCAGCGTGCGCCTAAGTGAGACCCAGTACTTC. It translates to CASSVRLSETQYF.